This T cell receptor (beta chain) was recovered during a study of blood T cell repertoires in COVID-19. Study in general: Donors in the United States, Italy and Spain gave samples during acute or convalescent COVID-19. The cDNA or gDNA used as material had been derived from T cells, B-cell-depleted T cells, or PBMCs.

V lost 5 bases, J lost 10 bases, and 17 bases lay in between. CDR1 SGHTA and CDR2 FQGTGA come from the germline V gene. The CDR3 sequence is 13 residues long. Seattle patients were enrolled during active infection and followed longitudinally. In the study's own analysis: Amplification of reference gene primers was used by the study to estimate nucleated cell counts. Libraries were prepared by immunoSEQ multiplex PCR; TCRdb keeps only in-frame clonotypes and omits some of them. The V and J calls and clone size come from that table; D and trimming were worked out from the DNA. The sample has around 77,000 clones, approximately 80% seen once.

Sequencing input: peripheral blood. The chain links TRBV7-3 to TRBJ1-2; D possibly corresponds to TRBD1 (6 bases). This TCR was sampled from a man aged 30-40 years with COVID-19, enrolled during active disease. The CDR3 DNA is TGTGCCAGCAGCCAAACACGCGAGGGGGTCTACACCTTC. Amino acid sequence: CASSQTREGVYTF.